The 29 T cell receptor beta chains below come from one sample, sequenced in a study of T-cell memory formation after mild COVID-19. MiXCR, run by TCRdb on the 5' RACE reads, gives a single entry per CDR3 protein. Counted here are hundreds of thousands of distinct CDR3 sequences, about a fifth occurring once; the ten biggest clones make up around 13%. Source material: PBMCs or a T cell subset sorted from them (not recorded which). The receptors stem from an adult woman who had mild COVID-19 (a few samples of this study predate the infection). Cell type and time point are not known.

CDR3 sequence (DNA): TGTGCCAGCAGCCTTAGACAGGGCTACGAGCAGTACTTC. Translated, it gives CASSLRQGYEQYF. The chain has TRBV7-9 and TRBJ2-7; 7 bases line up with TRBD1. After removal of 5 bases from V and 3 bases from J, the junction contained 4 bases not matched to a gene. CDR3 size: 13 residues. Germline CDR1 is SEHNR and CDR2 is FQNEAQ (reference sequence).

This chain links TRBV29-1 with TRBJ2-3; possibly TRBD1 for D (6 bases). CDR3 length: 14 residues. With 7 bases removed from V and 2 bases from J, the gap between germline ends came to 16 bases. Germline values: CDR1 SQVTM, CDR2 ANQGSEA. The CDR3 loop is CSAEGRGPTDTQYF. CDR3 coding DNA: TGCAGCGCTGAGGGCAGGGGCCCCACAGATACGCAGTATTTT.

The rearrangement joins TRBV29-1 to TRBJ2-7; TRBD2 matches at 11 bases. The junction had 6 bases not matched to a gene; V was cut back by 6 bases and J by 5 bases. The germline gives CDR1 SQVTM, CDR2 ANQGSEA. The CDR3 contains 13 residues. CDR3 amino acids: CSVILAGAHEQYF. The CDR3 DNA sequence: TGCAGCGTCATACTAGCGGGAGCCCACGAGCAGTACTTC.

CDR3 sequence reads: CAWSGQTSAQYF. As DNA, the CDR3 is TGTGCCTGGAGTGGACAGACTAGCGCTCAGTACTTC. The rearrangement joins TRBV30 to TRBJ2-5; 8 bases are a match to TRBD2. The CDR3 contains 12 residues. With V trimmed by 1 base and J by 11 bases, 6 bases remained unmatched. Per the germline V gene, CDR1 is GTSNPN and CDR2 is SVGIG (reference sequence).

The rearrangement uses TRBV18 and TRBJ1-2, with D possibly TRBD1 on 6 matching bases. V was shortened by 6 bases and J by 5 bases, with 13 bases between the two germline ends. Germline V gives CDR1 KGHSH, CDR2 LQKENI. The CDR3 contains 13 residues. The CDR3 protein is CASSRGTPYGYTF. In DNA form, the CDR3 reads TGTGCCAGCTCCCGCGGGACACCATATGGCTACACCTTC.

This chain joins TRBV9 and TRBJ1-1; D is undetermined. Trimming left V 0 bases short and J 5 bases short, with 14 bases between. The germline gives CDR1 SGDLS, CDR2 YYNGEE. The CDR3 loop spans 15 amino acids. The CDR3 DNA reads TGTGCCAGCAGCGTAGAGATCGGGAGGAAGACTGAAGCTTTCTTT. Encoded protein: CASSVEIGRKTEAFF.

This clonotype has a count of ten or more. The chain recombines TRBV5-1 with TRBJ2-1, with D uncertain. The CDR3 contains 16 residues. V lost 0 bases and J 5 bases, leaving 15 bases between the germline ends. Germline V gives CDR1 SGHRS, CDR2 YFSETQ. In DNA, the CDR3 is TGCGCCAGCAGCTTGGAAGTGGTTGCCGCCAACAATGAGCAGTTCTTC. Amino acid sequence: CASSLEVVAANNEQFF.

This clonotype was detected only a few times. The chain uses TRBV29-1 and TRBJ2-3; the match to TRBD2 covers 7 bases. After removal of 4 bases from V and 0 bases from J, the junction contained 7 bases not matched to a gene. There are 15 residues in the CDR3. In germline, CDR1 is SQVTM, CDR2 ANQGSEA. DNA of the CDR3: TGCAGCGTTGTCCCCACTAGCGCGAGCACAGATACGCAGTATTTT. Translation gives CSVVPTSASTDTQYF.

V gene TRBV12-3 or TRBV12-4 combines with J gene TRBJ1-1; the D is unclear. V lost 6 bases and J 4 bases, leaving 9 bases between the germline ends. The CDR3 consists of 12 residues. The CDR3 sequence: CASREEGTEAFF. Here the CDR3 DNA reads TGTGCCAGCAGGGAGGAGGGCACTGAAGCTTTCTTT.

The CDR3, as DNA: TGTGCCTGGAGTGTACTAGCGGGGGCAGGCGAGCAGTACTTC. Its translation: CAWSVLAGAGEQYF. V gene TRBV30 combines with J gene TRBJ2-7; TRBD2 matches at 11 bases. With 0 bases clipped from V and 6 bases from J, the junction kept 4 bases outside the gene matches. Germline CDR1 GTSNPN, CDR2 SVGIG (reference sequence). The CDR3 is 14 amino acids.

The chain joins TRBV27 to TRBJ2-2; 9 nucleotides agree with TRBD1. The CDR3 spans 13 residues. V trimming: 8 bases; J trimming: 4 bases; junction bases outside the gene matches: 2. Germline-derived CDR1 and CDR2 are MNHEY and SMNVEV (reference sequence). CDR3 in amino acids: CASADRGTGELFF. Here the CDR3 DNA reads TGTGCCAGCGCGGACAGGGGCACCGGGGAGCTGTTTTTT.

The gene calls are TRBV6-6 and TRBJ1-5; the D is unclear. With 7 bases removed from V and 0 bases from J, the gap between germline ends came to 16 bases. The length of the CDR3 is 16 residues. In germline, CDR1 is MNHNY, CDR2 SVGAGI (reference sequence). The CDR3 sequence: CASTPRGVNSNQPQHF. The CDR3 DNA is TGTGCCAGCACCCCAAGAGGTGTCAATAGCAATCAGCCCCAGCATTTT.

This clonotype has more than one count but fewer than ten. The gene calls are TRBV18 and TRBJ2-1; TRBD1 agrees at 7 bases. This CDR3 has 16 amino acids. Looked up from germline, CDR1 is KGHSH and CDR2 is LQKENI. J lost 2 bases, V lost 1 base, and 5 bases had no gene match. The CDR3 DNA is TGTGCCAGCTCACCACGGGACAGTGGAGCCTACAATGAGCAGTTCTTC. This sequence encodes CASSPRDSGAYNEQFF.

The chain has TRBV6-5 and TRBJ2-5; 8 bases fit TRBD2. The CDR3 totals 15 residues. Germline assignment: CDR1 MNHEY and CDR2 SVGAGI. Losses at the gene ends were 5 bases for V and 5 bases for J; bases not matched to a gene: 10. The CDR3 DNA follows: TGTGCCAGCAGTGCCGGGGGTAGCGGGGTTGAGACCCAGTACTTC. Its translation is CASSAGGSGVETQYF.

This clonotype was found a few times. This chain links TRBV4-3 with TRBJ1-4, with TRBD1 as a possible D gene (5 bases). The CDR3 covers 15 residues. Trimming removed 0 bases at V and 10 bases at J, with 15 bases between. Germline lookup yields CDR1 LGHNA and CDR2 YSLEER. The CDR3 DNA is TGCGCCAGCAGCCAAGAATGGACACCGCCTCGAAAACTGTTTTTT. Amino acids: CASSQEWTPPRKLFF.

This clonotype was observed a few times. Written as DNA, the CDR3 is TGTGCCAGCAGCCCCCGGGGCGGAGTATTGGCCTATGGCTACACCTTC. Its protein product is CASSPRGGVLAYGYTF. This chain links TRBV6-2 or TRBV6-3 with TRBJ1-2; possible D gene TRBD1, 5 bases. The CDR3 is 16 residues long. Germline V gene data show CDR1 as MNHEY and CDR2 as SVGEGT. V gave up 6 bases and J gave up 4 bases, with 21 bases separating them.

This clonotype showed up just a few times. The chain uses TRBV7-9 and TRBJ2-1, with 8 nucleotides matching TRBD2. The trim removed 4 bases at V and 11 bases at J, leaving 13 bases unmatched. This CDR3 contains 15 residues. CDR1 and CDR2 from the germline V gene are SEHNR and FQNEAQ (reference sequence). The CDR3 here is CASSSGGGPIEKQFF. CDR3 coding DNA: TGTGCCAGCAGCTCGGGGGGGGGACCCATTGAGAAGCAGTTCTTC.

V is TRBV5-1 and J is TRBJ1-2; no definite D call. Germline loops: CDR1 SGHRS, CDR2 YFSETQ. Trimming removed 6 bases from V and 7 bases from J, with 16 bases in between. The length of the CDR3 is 13 residues. This chain's CDR3 is CASTHGEAGGYTF. Here the CDR3 DNA reads TGCGCCAGCACCCATGGGGAAGCAGGTGGCTACACCTTC. Variable domain in full (rest from reference TRBV5-1 and TRBJ1-2): KAGVTQTPRYLIKTRGQQVTLSCSPISGHRSVSWYQQTPGQGLQFLFEYFSETQRNKGNFPGRFSGRQFSNSRSEMNVSTLELGDSALYLCASTHGEAGGYTFGSGTRLTVV.

J is TRBJ1-5 and V is TRBV7-9; perhaps TRBD1 as D (5 bases). V lost 5 bases and J lost 6, with 20 bases in between. Germline V gene sequence: CDR1 SEHNR, CDR2 FQNEAQ (reference sequence). CDR3 length: 16 residues. Here the CDR3 DNA reads TGTGCCAGCAGCCCGAACGATAGGCAGGGCGGTCAGCCCCAGCATTTT. It translates to CASSPNDRQGGQPQHF.

V and J are TRBV6-5 and TRBJ1-2; the D is unclear. The V gene's germline CDR1 is MNHEY and CDR2 SVGAGI. Trimming took off 1 base at V and 1 base at J, with 16 bases between the two ends. This CDR3 is 17 amino acids long. DNA for the CDR3: TGTGCCAGCAGTTACTTCGCAGTGGGGATCCATAACTATGGCTACACCTTC. It encodes CASSYFAVGIHNYGYTF.

The chain employs TRBV7-2 and TRBJ2-4; tentatively, D is TRBD2 (6 bases). V lost 1 base and J lost 0, with 10 bases in between. The CDR3 totals 16 residues. CDR1 and CDR2 (germline): SGHTA, FQGNSA. The CDR3 DNA reads TGTGCCAGCAGCTTAGAAGGGACTCTAGCCAAAAACATTCAGTACTTC. Translation gives CASSLEGTLAKNIQYF.

This clonotype was counted a few times. The chain joins TRBV12-3 or TRBV12-4 to TRBJ1-5; 7 positions agree with TRBD1. The CDR3 loop spans 16 amino acids. Trimming took 0 bases from V and 3 from J; bases not matched to a gene: 5. CDR3: CASSLAGTAFNQPQHF. The CDR3, as DNA: TGTGCCAGCAGTTTAGCCGGGACAGCATTCAATCAGCCCCAGCATTTT.

The chain links TRBV29-1 to TRBJ1-2; the D is unclear. The germline V gene has CDR1 SQVTM and CDR2 ANQGSEA. There are 12 residues in the CDR3. The ends were cut back, 4 bases at V and 8 bases at J, with 14 bases in the middle. The DNA of the CDR3 is TGCAGCGTTGTCAGGTCGCAGCGCGGCTACACCTTC. Its translation is CSVVRSQRGYTF.

This clonotype has only a few counts. The V call is TRBV18, the J call TRBJ2-4; D not resolved. Germline values: CDR1 KGHSH, CDR2 LQKENI. Trimming stripped 1 base from V and 1 base from J, with 8 bases between. The CDR3 runs to 15 residues. The CDR3 region has the DNA TGTGCCAGCTCACCACAGGAGTCGGCCAAAAACATTCAGTACTTC. This encodes CASSPQESAKNIQYF.

This clonotype was seen at least ten times. The V gene is TRBV7-9, the J gene TRBJ2-7, with D maybe TRBD2 (6 bases). V lost 6 bases and J lost 6, with 21 bases in between. The germline CDR1 and CDR2 sequences are SEHNR and FQNEAQ (reference sequence). The CDR3 covers 15 residues. The CDR3 sequence is CASSVSVFGGSEQYF. CDR3 in DNA: TGTGCCAGCAGTGTGAGCGTTTTCGGGGGTAGCGAGCAGTACTTC. The full variable domain, in which reference TRBV7-9 and TRBJ2-7 provide the parts outside the CDR3, is DTGVSQNPRHKITKRGQNVTFRCDPISEHNRLYWYRQTLGQGPEFLTYFQNEAQLEKSRLLSDRFSAERPKGSFSTLEIQRTEQGDSAMYLCASSVSVFGGSEQYFGPGTRLTVT.

This clonotype was picked up a small number of times. The V and J genes are TRBV28 and TRBJ2-7; D unresolved. Per germline, CDR1 MDHEN and CDR2 SYDVKM. The V end lost 2 bases, the J end lost 5 bases, and 13 bases lay between the germline ends. The CDR3 runs to 14 residues. CDR3 loop: CASSLGSGRDEQYF. The CDR3 coding sequence is TGTGCCAGCAGTTTAGGGTCTGGACGGGACGAGCAGTACTTC.

The CDR3 nucleotides read TGCGCCAGCAGCCAGGAGACAGGGCCCTACGAGCAGTACTTC. Protein: CASSQETGPYEQYF. The V call is TRBV4-3, the J call TRBJ2-7, with 7 bases lining up with TRBD1. In germline, CDR1 is LGHNA, CDR2 YSLEER. The CDR3 length is 14 residues. V trimming: 3 bases; J trimming: 2 bases; junction bases outside the gene matches: 4.

The chain's CDR3 is CASSPAGGGPYEQYF. CDR3 coding DNA: TGTGCCAGCAGCCCTGCCGGTGGGGGGCCCTACGAGCAGTACTTC. The rearrangement links TRBV11-2 to TRBJ2-7, with D tentatively TRBD1 or TRBD2 (6 bases each). V was pared by 5 bases and J by 2 bases, with 16 bases between. Germline loops: CDR1 SGHAT, CDR2 FQNNGV. This CDR3 contains 15 residues.

This clonotype showed up just a few times. The chain has TRBV18 and TRBJ2-4; D may match TRBD1 or TRBD2 (5 bases each). The CDR3 runs to 13 residues. The germline V gene encodes CDR1 KGHSH and CDR2 LQKENI. V lost 5 bases, J lost 4 bases, and 9 bases lay in between. CDR3 nucleotides: TGTGCCAGCTCAATAGGGACGAAAAACATTCAGTACTTC. Translated: CASSIGTKNIQYF.